This T cell receptor beta chain derives from a study of T-cell reconstitution after alpha-beta-depleted transplantation in children. Regarding the study as a whole: Elevated TCRbeta diversity at day 60 was traced, in some patients, to surviving recipient T cells and thymic progenitors. Hyperexpanded clones declined; after one year, newly produced T cells mostly supplied diversity. Expanded clones from the graft, numbering several hundred, reportedly supplied alpha-beta T cells about two months after transplant.

This clonotype was seen at least ten times. Its matching antigen is unknown. Using unique molecular identifiers, the investigators prepared the TCRbeta library. TCRdb re-called the PCR reads with MiXCR, one entry per CDR3 protein. The repertoire holds under 50,000 distinct CDR3 sequences, with around a tenth as singletons. This sample comprised PBMCs, mostly from graft donor cells, obtained 60 days after TCRalphabeta/CD19-depleted stem cell transplant. This receptor was taken from a male patient between 2 and 9 years old who had a stem cell transplant for chronic granulomatous disease, so the T cells may come from the graft donor.

The CDR3 loop reads CASRGGVYEQYF. The CDR3 nucleotides are TGTGCCAGCAGGGGGGGGGTCTACGAGCAGTACTTC. The rearrangement joins TRBV2 to TRBJ2-7; 7 bases match TRBD2. Germline CDR1 reads SNHLY; CDR2 reads FYNNEI. CDR3 size: 12 residues. Trimming took 6 bases from V and 3 from J; bases not matched to a gene: 2.